The 9 T cell receptor beta chains reported below all come from one sample, sequenced in a study of T cells after yellow fever vaccination. Using its own MiXCR run on the 5' RACE reads, TCRdb lists one record per CDR3 protein. The table records about 150,000 distinct CDR3 sequences, approximately 6.2% of them present only once. Sequenced here: CD4+ T cells sorted from PBMCs, sampled on the day of the first yellow fever vaccination. All receptors derive from a young man who received the YFV17D yellow fever vaccine.

In its sample, this clonotype was seen many times. The chain uses TRBV12-3 or TRBV12-4 and TRBJ1-3, with D perhaps matching TRBD1 (5 bases). This CDR3 region has 14 residues. V was clipped by 1 base and J by 1 base, with 5 bases between them. The CDR3 DNA follows: TGTGCCAGCAGTTTAGAGGGGTCTGGAAACACCATATATTTT. Its protein product is CASSLEGSGNTIYF.

V usage is TRBV24-1 and J usage is TRBJ2-1; perhaps TRBD2 as D (6 bases). Germline V gene sequence: CDR1 KGHDR, CDR2 SFDVKD. The ends were cut back, 2 bases at V and 3 bases at J, with 10 bases in the middle. This CDR3 has 15 amino acids. The DNA of the CDR3 is TGTGCCACCAGTGATTCCGGGAGAGGCTACAATGAGCAGTTCTTC. This gives the protein CATSDSGRGYNEQFF.

This clonotype was detected many times. The chain has TRBV5-1 and TRBJ2-7; maybe TRBD2 (5 bases). Trimming removed 2 bases from V and 1 base from J, with 10 bases in between. The germline CDR1 and CDR2 sequences are SGHRS and YFSETQ. This CDR3 has 14 amino acids. Written as DNA, the CDR3 is TGCGCCAGCAGCTTAAAGGACTCGTCCTACGAGCAGTACTTC. Its protein is CASSLKDSSYEQYF.

This clonotype appeared many times. This chain links TRBV7-9 with TRBJ2-7, with 9 positions matching TRBD1. From germline, CDR1 is SEHNR and CDR2 FQNEAQ (reference sequence). The CDR3 extends over 13 amino acids. With V trimmed by 5 bases and J by 5 bases, 4 bases remained unmatched. The CDR3 loop is CASSGRDRDEQYV. The DNA of the CDR3 is TGTGCCAGCAGCGGCCGGGACAGGGACGAGCAGTACGTC.

This clonotype was detected ten times or more. V and J are TRBV28 and TRBJ1-6; D is undetermined. The CDR3 covers 14 residues. Germline CDR1 reads MDHEN; CDR2 reads SYDVKM. Trimming removed 9 bases from V and 7 bases from J, with 16 bases in between. The CDR3 DNA follows: TGTGCCAGAAGAGGGAAGGGAGCAAATTCACCCCTCCACTTT. Translated: CARRGKGANSPLHF. The full variable domain, with the rest looked up from reference TRBV28 and TRBJ1-6, is DVKVTQSSRYLVKRTGEKVFLECVQDMDHENMFWYRQDPGLGLRLIYFSYDVKMKEKGDIPEGYSVSREKKERFSLILESASTNQTSMYLCARRGKGANSPLHFGNGTRLTVT.

This clonotype was observed at least ten times. This rearrangement joins TRBV7-2 to TRBJ1-2; 7 positions agree with TRBD1. The germline CDR1 and CDR2 sequences are SGHTA and FQGNSA. V shed 6 bases and J 5 bases; nucleotides not matched to a gene: 9. This CDR3 comprises 14 residues. The chain's CDR3 is CASRPWDRPYGYTF. CDR3 nucleotide sequence: TGTGCCAGCAGACCCTGGGACAGACCATATGGCTACACCTTC.

This clonotype was counted at least ten times. The chain couples TRBV2 to TRBJ2-3; 7 bases agree with TRBD2. The CDR3 is made up of 14 amino acids. Germline CDR1 SNHLY, CDR2 FYNNEI. Trimming removed 7 bases from V and 6 bases from J; junction bases left unmatched: 10. The CDR3 loop is CASTDWGRADTQYF. CDR3 DNA: TGTGCCAGCACCGACTGGGGGAGGGCGGATACGCAGTATTTT.

Many counts were recorded for this clonotype. DNA of the CDR3: TGCAGTGCACCCCCGCGGGGGGCTCACACCGGGGAGCTGTTTTTT. Amino acid sequence: CSAPPRGAHTGELFF. This chain uses TRBV20-1 with TRBJ2-2; 8 bases line up with TRBD2. This CDR3 comprises 15 residues. Looked up from germline, CDR1 is DFQATT and CDR2 is SNEGSKA (reference sequence). J gave up 3 bases and V 6 bases, and 9 bases lay outside the gene matches.

This clonotype was recorded many times. Written as DNA, the CDR3 is TGCGCCAGCAGCCACCCCACCGGGGAGCTGTTTTTT. Translation: CASSHPTGELFF. V usage is TRBV5-1 and J usage is TRBJ2-2, with D hard to call. V dropped 4 bases and J dropped 4 bases, with 5 bases sitting between them. The CDR3 runs to 12 residues. Germline values: CDR1 SGHRS, CDR2 YFSETQ.